This T cell receptor beta chain was sequenced for a study of T cell responses to AZD1222 COVID-19 vaccine (dated by TCRdb to the early 2020s). Regarding the study in general: Because spike-specific TCR depth and breadth did not differ between the two schedules, AZD1222 recipients who got a second dose at roughly 4 weeks were pooled with those who got a second dose at roughly 12 weeks. Trial participants were enrolled by age into subgroups of 18-55, 56-69 and 70-plus years, and about 150, 27 and 61 TCR-sequenced participants, respectively, were included in these subgroups. A total of under 250 trial participants underwent TCR sequencing, of whom some 200 had received two doses of AZD1222 and some 25 had received two doses of the MenACWY control vaccine.

The CDR3 regions of human TCRbeta chains were subjected to immunosequencing. The original pipeline was this. Repertoire TCRs were matched against a reference library of SARS-CoV-2-specific TCRs generated with the MIRA antigen-specificity platform. Breadth meant the fraction of unique TCRs that were SARS-CoV-2-associated, whereas depth meant the fraction of total T cells that were SARS-CoV-2-associated. Using the MIRA data, every spike-specific TCR was mapped to the spike region that the TCR reacted to and assigned to either a CD4 or a CD8 class. Log10-transformed breadth and depth values were compared by one-way ANOVA with Sidak's multiple comparisons tests. As stored in TCRdb, this immuneACCESS dataset retains in-frame rearrangements with V and J assigned. A fraction of the clones does not appear; measured against another copy, unresolved V genes explain less than half of the discrepancy, and the remainder lacks a known reason. D and trimming come from the DNA, and the V and J calls and clone size come from that table. The sample table lists under 200,000 clones, approximately 90% of them with a count of one. Clones ranked in the top ten supply approximately 4.7% of the sample.

Comment on this clone: There is no known antigen for this receptor. No clone much larger than this one lies a single base away; base qualities are absent.

Its CDR3 holds 15 amino acids, cysteine through phenylalanine. The CDR3 DNA has 45 bases and is translated from base 1. Trimming takes 7 bases off V and 5 bases off J; junction bases not matched to a gene: 10. CDR1 and CDR2 (LNHDA, SQIVND) derive from the germline V gene (reference sequence). The time point tag for this specimen amounts to: baseline before first vaccination. Vaccinee samples came from UK trials COV001 and COV002, including a single-blind randomized controlled phase 2/3 trial of AZD1222 (ChAdOx1 nCoV-19) in healthy adults. For TCRbeta chain sequencing, PBMC samples were collected from trial participants at day 0 and at day 28 after the second dose. The study at large found these results: CD4 TCRs associated with the vaccine covered the entire spike protein, and the dominant responses were in regions 160-218 and 743-854. Conclusions about previously exposed vaccinees were limited because only 5 or 6 AZD1222 recipients were SARS-CoV-2 seropositive at baseline. Reportedly, close to half of the unique spike-specific TCRs recognized epitopes lying outside the regions that are mutated in the B.1.351 and B.1.1.7 variants. The 56-69-year group was small, and its depth increase did not reach significance, likely because of low power. Spike-specific TCR breadth and depth rose significantly after two AZD1222 doses compared with day 0 and with MenACWY recipients. Because no day 14 peak-response samples were available, repertoires were characterized only after the peak T cell response. Most participants were white British and females outnumbered males, and the authors suggested that clonal diversity may have been underestimated.

The sequencing here drew on peripheral blood, taken on day 0 of AZD1222 vaccination. The V gene is TRBV19 and the J gene is TRBJ2-2; TRBD2 aligns with 7 central bases. The receptor's source is an adult in good health. The CDR3 loop reads CASKEDGRLTGELFF. The nucleotide sequence is TGTGCCAGTAAGGAGGACGGGAGGCTAACCGGGGAGCTGTTTTTT.